The 22 T cell receptor beta chains listed next were all sequenced from one sample in a study of shared clonotypes between healthy human individuals. The protocol was immunoSEQ multiplex PCR, while the TCRdb copy is restricted to in-frame clones and leaves out a portion. The data contain 2 million to 3 million clones, 93% of them seen just once; the ten biggest clones take up about 0.34%. Sequencing was done on a sample of naive CD4+ T cells from PBMCs. Subset: CD45RA+ positively selected. These receptors all come from a man younger than 30 in good health. Some clones in this sample may be carry-over from other donors' samples.

The rearrangement links TRBV13 to TRBJ1-2; 11 bases line up with TRBD1. Per the germline V gene, CDR1 is PRHDT and CDR2 is FYEKMQ (reference sequence). V trimming: 5 bases; J trimming: 8 bases; junction bases outside the gene matches: 4. The CDR3 runs to 13 residues. Here the CDR3 DNA reads TGTGCCAGCAGCCGGGACAGGGGGTACGGCTACACCTTC. It specifies CASSRDRGYGYTF.

J is TRBJ1-1 and V is TRBV28; weak D call: TRBD1 (5 bases). The CDR3 is made up of 16 amino acids. In germline, CDR1 is MDHEN, CDR2 SYDVKM. Between the trimmed V and J ends, which lost 2 bases and 6 bases, there was a span of 19 bases. CDR3 DNA sequence: TGTGCCAGCAGTTTACCCCGGGGCGGGGGTGGTGCTGAAGCTTTCTTT. This codes for CASSLPRGGGGAEAFF.

The rearrangement links TRBV5-6 to TRBJ1-4; 9 nucleotides match TRBD1. The V gene's germline CDR1 is SGHDT and CDR2 YYEEEE. This CDR3 is 16 amino acids long. Losses at the gene ends were 3 bases for V and 7 bases for J; bases not matched to a gene: 10. CDR3 sequence reads: CASSSGDRARVEKLFF. The CDR3 DNA is TGTGCCAGCAGCTCTGGGGACAGGGCACGGGTTGAAAAACTGTTTTTT.

The V and J genes are TRBV30 and TRBJ2-2; 7 nucleotides agree with TRBD2. This CDR3 spans 13 amino acids. With V trimmed by 7 bases and J by 1 base, 3 bases remained unmatched. The germline V gene has CDR1 GTSNPN and CDR2 SVGIG (reference sequence). The CDR3 loop is CASREVNTGELFF. The DNA of the CDR3 is TGTGCCTCCCGGGAGGTGAACACCGGGGAGCTGTTTTTT.

This clone occurred a few times. The rearrangement links TRBV7-3 to TRBJ1-1; D possibly corresponds to TRBD1 (5 bases). CDR3 length: 13 residues. Germline assignment: CDR1 SGHTA and CDR2 FQGTGA. V was clipped by 2 bases and J by 7 bases, with 11 bases between them. The CDR3 here is CASSLERGLEAFF. CDR3 nucleotide sequence: TGTGCCAGCAGCTTAGAGAGGGGTCTTGAAGCTTTCTTT.

In this sample, this clone turned up once. The rearrangement links TRBV7-9 to TRBJ2-7, with a possible D match to TRBD1 (6 bases). The V end was cut by 5 bases, the J end by 2 bases, with 13 bases between. Germline V gives CDR1 SEHNR, CDR2 FQNEAQ (reference sequence). This CDR3 region has 14 residues. The CDR3 loop reads CASSPDRWAYEQYF. In DNA form, the CDR3 reads TGTGCCAGCAGCCCAGACAGGTGGGCCTACGAGCAGTACTTC. The full variable domain, completed using reference TRBV7-9 and TRBJ2-7, is DTGVSQNPRHKITKRGQNVTFRCDPISEHNRLYWYRQTLGQGPEFLTYFQNEAQLEKSRLLSDRFSAERPKGSFSTLEIQRTEQGDSAMYLCASSPDRWAYEQYFGPGTRLTVT.

This chain connects TRBV27 to TRBJ1-2; 7 positions match TRBD1. This CDR3 comprises 14 residues. The germline CDR1 and CDR2 sequences are MNHEY and SMNVEV (reference sequence). The ends lost 6 bases at V and 8 bases at J; junction bases unmatched: 12. The CDR3 sequence: CASRETGSVGGYTF. The CDR3 nucleotides are TGTGCCAGCAGGGAGACAGGGTCGGTCGGGGGCTACACCTTC.

The chain uses TRBV4-1 and TRBJ2-4; 7 bases map to TRBD2. This CDR3 region has 17 residues. The germline CDR1 and CDR2 sequences are MGHRA and YSYEKL. The J segment lost 0 bases and the V segment lost 5 bases, leaving 10 bases of the junction unmatched. The CDR3 nucleotides are TGCGCCAGCAGCTTACCGGGACTACCAATAGCCAAAAACATTCAGTACTTC. Translated, it gives CASSLPGLPIAKNIQYF.

This rearrangement joins TRBV7-2 to TRBJ1-5; D perhaps matches TRBD1 (6 bases). V gave up 1 base and J gave up 7 bases, with 11 bases separating them. CDR3 length: 14 residues. Looked up from germline, CDR1 is SGHTA and CDR2 is FQGNSA. CDR3 DNA: TGTGCCAGCAGCTTAGTACAGGGTGAGCAGCCCCAGCATTTT. This codes for CASSLVQGEQPQHF.

This chain joins TRBV4-2 and TRBJ2-1, with a possible D match to TRBD2 (6 bases). The CDR3 has 19 residues. Trimming stripped 0 bases from V and 0 bases from J, with 18 bases between. Germline V gene sequence: CDR1 LGHNA, CDR2 YNFKEQ. The DNA for the CDR3 is TGTGCCAGCAGCCAAGATGGGCGGGCGGGGATGAGCTCCTACAATGAGCAGTTCTTC. Amino acids: CASSQDGRAGMSSYNEQFF.

The chain couples TRBV4-3 to TRBJ2-7; either TRBD1 or TRBD2 may supply D (5 bases each). Per the germline V gene, CDR1 is LGHNA and CDR2 is YSLEER. V lost 0 bases to trimming and J lost 5 bases, with 17 bases between them. The CDR3 is 16 amino acids. CDR3 nucleotides: TGCGCCAGCAGCCAAGATGAAGGGAGACAGTTTGACGAGCAGTACTTC. Translated, it gives CASSQDEGRQFDEQYF.

The V and J genes are TRBV29-1 and TRBJ2-7; perhaps D is TRBD1 or TRBD2 (5 bases each). Germline loops: CDR1 SQVTM, CDR2 ANQGSEA. V was shortened by 4 bases and J by 5 bases, with 9 bases between the two germline ends. The CDR3 spans 11 residues. The CDR3 is CSVARGDEQYF. As DNA, the CDR3 is TGCAGCGTTGCCCGGGGCGACGAGCAGTACTTC.

This chain uses TRBV11-2 with TRBJ2-6, with a weak D call TRBD1 (6 bases). Germline-derived CDR1 and CDR2 are SGHAT and FQNNGV. CDR3 length: 16 amino acids. Deletions cut 6 bases from V and 0 bases from J, with 12 bases between. CDR3 in amino acids: CASSPWTASGANVLTF. The CDR3 DNA reads TGTGCCAGCAGTCCATGGACAGCCTCTGGGGCCAACGTCCTGACTTTC.

This chain links TRBV7-3 with TRBJ1-2; 9 bases agree with TRBD1. The CDR3 runs to 15 residues. Germline CDR1 is SGHTA and CDR2 is FQGTGA. V was clipped by 3 bases and J by 4 bases; unmatched bases: 6. CDR3 coding DNA: TGTGCCAGCAGCTTCCAACCGGGACAGGGCTATGGCTACACCTTC. Encoded protein: CASSFQPGQGYGYTF.

The chain couples TRBV13 to TRBJ1-2; D not resolved. Trimming stripped 3 bases from V and 1 base from J, with 9 bases between. The CDR3 length is 14 residues. Germline loops: CDR1 PRHDT, CDR2 FYEKMQ (reference sequence). The DNA for the CDR3 is TGTGCCAGCAGCTTTTTAGGGATTAACTATGGCTACACCTTC. Translation gives CASSFLGINYGYTF.

This sequence joins TRBV7-2 and TRBJ2-1; a possible D gene is TRBD2 (5 bases). The CDR3 sequence is 15 residues long. Deletions cut 3 bases from V and 3 bases from J, with 12 bases between. The germline gives CDR1 SGHTA, CDR2 FQGNSA. CDR3 in DNA: TGTGCCAGCAGCTTGTCCACCGGGGTCTACAATGAGCAGTTCTTC. Amino acid sequence: CASSLSTGVYNEQFF.

The rearrangement links TRBV4-3 to TRBJ1-5; weak D call: TRBD1 (6 bases). The V end lost 0 bases, the J end lost 14 bases, and 14 bases lay between the germline ends. This CDR3 is built from 13 residues. Per the germline V gene, CDR1 is LGHNA and CDR2 is YSLEER. The CDR3 here is CASSQERGSPKHF. CDR3 DNA sequence: TGCGCCAGCAGCCAAGAAAGGGGGTCTCCGAAGCATTTT.

This chain links TRBV15 with TRBJ2-3; D gene ambiguous. Trimming stripped 9 bases from V and 0 bases from J, with 16 bases between. The CDR3 length is 15 residues. Germline lookup yields CDR1 LNHNV and CDR2 YYDKDF (reference sequence). The CDR3 loop is CATSRFPSSTDTQYF. The CDR3 bases are TGTGCCACATCGAGGTTCCCGTCTAGCACAGATACGCAGTATTTT.

V gene TRBV19 combines with J gene TRBJ2-4, with 7 bases identical to TRBD2. In germline, CDR1 is LNHDA, CDR2 SQIVND (reference sequence). This CDR3 has 18 residues. The ends lost 0 bases at V and 1 base at J; junction bases unmatched: 9. The CDR3 loop is CASSIEASGGAAKNIQYF. The CDR3 nucleotides read TGTGCCAGTAGTATAGAAGCCTCGGGGGGTGCGGCCAAAAACATTCAGTACTTC.

The genes are TRBV5-4 and TRBJ1-2; D is uncertain. Between the trimmed V and J ends, which lost 4 bases and 0 bases, there was a span of 10 bases. The V gene's germline CDR1 is SGHNT and CDR2 YYREEE (reference sequence). The CDR3 has 14 amino acids. CDR3 in amino acids: CASSRTGANYGYTF. The CDR3 DNA is TGTGCCAGCAGCCGGACGGGAGCTAACTATGGCTACACCTTC.

The genes are TRBV6-5 and TRBJ1-2, with TRBD1 identical over 9 bases. Germline CDR1 and CDR2: MNHEY and SVGAGI. J was trimmed by 5 bases and V by 2 bases; bases with no gene match: 3. The CDR3 spans 14 residues. The CDR3 here is CASSYAGTGYGYTF. In DNA form, the CDR3 reads TGTGCCAGCAGTTACGCAGGGACAGGGTATGGCTACACCTTC.

The chain is built from TRBV28 and TRBJ1-5; 8 bases map to TRBD1. Per germline, CDR1 MDHEN and CDR2 SYDVKM. Trimming cost V 6 bases and J 9 bases; bases outside gene matches: 10. There are 14 residues in the CDR3. The chain's CDR3 is CASSIQGALRPQHF. CDR3 coding DNA: TGTGCCAGCAGCATTCAGGGGGCCCTGCGGCCCCAGCATTTT.